The entry below describes one T cell receptor (beta chain). This clone was seen a few times. Its antigen target is currently unknown. No base qualities exist here, and no much larger clone lies one base off it. The data were obtained in a study of beta chain features in type 1 diabetes listed by TCRdb under 2018. Regarding the research as a whole: Mean age, gender distribution, total cell number and subset yield did not differ between patients and healthy donors. Across all samples, fewer than 110,000,000 sorted cells were examined, and cell number per subset correlated strongly with RNA yield. In the study, recently diagnosed type 1 diabetes patients and matched healthy donors were compared on the TCRB repertoires of their sorted circulating CD4+ T cell subsets. Whereas all 30 or so donors provided naive and central memory subsets, regulatory and stem cell-like memory subsets were isolated from just 8 patients and roughly eight healthy donors. The research as a whole found: Shorter templates might be favored by PCR, yet because patient and control samples were amplified and corrected together, any such skew would affect both groups equally. HLA sub-analyses involved small numbers of individuals, so any influence of HLA type on TCRB rearrangement remained unresolved. At VDJ recombination sites, patients with type 1 diabetes made fewer insertions and deleted more nucleotides, a pattern implying thymic rearrangement abnormalities. Because cDNA rather than genomic DNA was sequenced, highly expressing activated cells could have been over-represented, although no difference in activation and CD3 levels was found between groups. Type 1 diabetes patients showed a moderate but significant shortening of TCRB CDR3 length in all four CD4+ subsets. The naive, central memory and regulatory TCRB repertoires appeared to resemble one another more closely among patients than among healthy donors.

A single peripheral blood draw of around 120 mL on average was collected from each donor into heparinised tubes. Naive, central memory, regulatory and stem cell-like memory CD4+ T cells were sorted on a BD FACSAria II using a panel including CD45RO, CCR7, CD25, CD127, CD95 and CD27. Every sorted population had a purity above 95%. PBMCs were separated immediately by Lymphoprep density gradient centrifugation and were stained directly, without being cultured. So that batch effects would be minimized, each experiment stained and sorted samples in pairs, pairing one healthy donor with one patient. The High Capacity cDNA Reverse Transcription Kit was used to reverse transcribe all of the isolated RNA, meaning that expressed TCRB transcripts were what got sequenced. Deep immunoSEQ sequencing was applied to naive, central memory and regulatory T cell samples, giving an average of roughly 3.3 million total reads per sample. After sorted cells were lysed in RLT buffer, RNA was extracted with DNase-treated RNeasy Micro or Mini kits, with the choice depending on cell number. Each cell subset was processed separately to prevent cross-contamination, with patient and healthy donor samples processed together. Using the immunoSEQ multiplex PCR, TCRB sequences were amplified from cDNA into 87-bp fragments spanning the CDR3 region. Sequencing of the amplicons was performed on the Illumina HiSeq platform. Per the authors' processing: Synthetic template baselines were used to correct PCR bias computationally, reads within Hamming distance 2 were collapsed, and singletons that could not be merged were discarded. Reads were aligned against IMGT so that V, D and J genes, CDR3 length and insertions or deletions at six rearrangement sites could be assigned. Within each subset, clonotype counts were normalized to sorted cell number, after which true diversity and Gini coefficients were computed with the tcR R package. Repertoire sharing was quantified using the overlap coefficient calculated on TCRB nucleotide sequences. The immuneACCESS repertoire file appears here via TCRdb, limited to in-frame rearrangements. These files lack a portion of the clones; in checked studies, under half of the deficit traces to unresolved V genes, and the cause of the others is not known. V and J calls and clone size follow that table, whereas D and trimming were derived from the DNA. Across this sample there are some 160,000 clones, with around 8.4% seen only once. The ten largest clonotypes hold over 0.5% of the sample.

Trimming at the junction amounts to 5 bases on V and 4 bases on J, and the germline ends lie 14 bases apart. CDR1 is given as SEHNR and CDR2 as FQNEAQ, both from the germline V gene (reference sequence). The CDR3 spans 14 residues, from the cysteine through the phenylalanine. Of all the DNA, just the CDR3 is kept, 42 bases in frame from base 1. Sequenced: central memory CD4+ T cells from blood. This TCR was recovered from a woman between 18 and 29 years old with type 1 diabetes. The receptor chain draws on TRBV7-9 and TRBJ2-5; TRBD1 is a weak D gene call, 6 bases matching. The nucleotide sequence reads TGTGCCAGCAGCCAGACCCGGGACACAGAGACCCAGTACTTC. Translated, this is CASSQTRDTETQYF. The full variable domain, completed from the reference TRBV7-9 and TRBJ2-5 proteins outside the CDR3, reads DTGVSQNPRHKITKRGQNVTFRCDPISEHNRLYWYRQTLGQGPEFLTYFQNEAQLEKSRLLSDRFSAERPKGSFSTLEIQRTEQGDSAMYLCASSQTRDTETQYFGPGTRLLVL.